This T cell receptor (beta chain) was identified during a study of blood T cell repertoires in COVID-19. Study as a whole: Specimens from acute and convalescent COVID-19 originated in the United States, Italy and Spain. PBMCs, B-cell-depleted T cells, or T cells were the source of the cDNA or gDNA that made up the material.

In the source study's methods: The assay estimated nucleated cells by amplifying reference gene primers. Measured with immunoSEQ multiplex PCR; TCRdb has only the in-frame clones, and not every one. From that table come the V and J calls and clone size; the DNA was used to work out D and trimming. The table records 100,000 or so clones, 82% of them present only once. The germline V gene has CDR1 SGHTA and CDR2 FQGNSA. CDR3 size: 17 residues. Trimming cost V 3 bases and J 0 bases; bases outside gene matches: 7. This chain links TRBV7-2 with TRBJ1-3, with 8 bases fitting TRBD1. This TCR came from a woman older than 75 with acute or convalescent COVID-19. Sequencing was done on a sample of peripheral blood. The CDR3 sequence is CASSFWTGPLSGNTIYF. Here the CDR3 DNA reads TGTGCCAGCAGCTTTTGGACAGGGCCCCTCTCTGGAAACACCATATATTTT.